The 19 T cell receptor beta chains below come from one sample, sequenced in a study of T cell responses to AZD1222 COVID-19 vaccine. Produced via immunoSEQ multiplex PCR; TCRdb's table is partial and in-frame only. The data contain 95,000 to 110,000 clones, 80% to 95% of them singletons. This sample comprised peripheral blood, obtained on day 0 of AZD1222 vaccination. These receptors came from an adult in good health.

The genes are TRBV7-9 and TRBJ2-7, with TRBD1 matching over 10 bases. Germline V gene lookup returns CDR1 SEHNR and CDR2 FQNEAQ (reference sequence). J lost 3 bases, V lost 5 bases, and 10 bases had no gene match. This CDR3 has 16 residues. CDR3 loop: CASSQGRQGAVYEQYF. CDR3 nucleotides: TGTGCCAGCAGCCAGGGGAGACAGGGGGCCGTCTACGAGCAGTACTTC.

The chain joins TRBV9 to TRBJ2-3; 8 bases line up with TRBD2. This CDR3 has 15 residues. Per the germline V gene, CDR1 is SGDLS and CDR2 is YYNGEE. With 4 bases clipped from V and 5 bases from J, the junction kept 9 bases outside the gene matches. The CDR3 nucleotides are TGTGCCAGCAGCCCCTCCGCGGGGGGTCGAGATACGCAGTATTTT. Its translation: CASSPSAGGRDTQYF.

The chain uses TRBV18 and TRBJ1-2, with no clear D. The CDR3 extends over 17 amino acids. V was trimmed by 2 bases and J by 8 bases, leaving 24 bases between them. Germline CDR1 and CDR2: KGHSH and LQKENI. The CDR3 region has the DNA TGTGCCAGCTCACCAGGGTTTTTTCAGCAGAAGAATTCCGGCTACACCTTC. Its protein product is CASSPGFFQQKNSGYTF.

V and J are TRBV2 and TRBJ1-6, with 10 bases aligning to TRBD1. The CDR3 extends over 15 amino acids. Germline CDR1 SNHLY, CDR2 FYNNEI. J was trimmed by 9 bases and V by 4 bases; bases with no gene match: 6. The CDR3 is CASSANDRGLSPLHF. CDR3 nucleotides: TGTGCCAGCAGTGCCAACGACAGGGGGCTTTCACCCCTCCACTTT.

This chain links TRBV12-3 or TRBV12-4 with TRBJ1-3; no clear D gene. This CDR3 has 13 amino acids. The V gene lost 3 bases and the J gene lost 4 bases, with 7 bases spanning the gap. CDR3 amino acids: CASSFGQGNTIYF. The DNA of the CDR3 is TGTGCCAGCAGTTTTGGGCAAGGAAACACCATATATTTT.

J is TRBJ2-3 and V is TRBV4-1; the D gene could be TRBD1 or TRBD2 (6 bases each). V was clipped by 1 base and J by 4 bases, with 21 bases between them. CDR1 is MGHRA and CDR2 is YSYEKL in the germline V gene. The CDR3 spans 18 residues. The CDR3, as DNA: TGCGCCAGCAGCCAAGGGTATGCCTACAAGGGGGGCGCAGATACGCAGTATTTT. Protein: CASSQGYAYKGGADTQYF.

This chain links TRBV27 with TRBJ1-6; unclear D gene. V gave up 8 bases and J gave up 10 bases, with 12 bases separating them. There are 12 residues in the CDR3. Germline loops: CDR1 MNHEY, CDR2 SMNVEV (reference sequence). The CDR3 reads CASSGGSSPLHF. In DNA form, the CDR3 reads TGTGCCAGCTCCGGAGGGTCCTCACCCCTCCACTTT.

The chain combines TRBV7-9 with TRBJ1-5; the D is unclear. The CDR3 consists of 13 residues. CDR1 is SEHNR and CDR2 is FQNEAQ in the germline V gene (reference sequence). V lost 8 bases and J 7 bases, leaving 15 bases between the germline ends. The CDR3: CASCDGGDQPQHF. For the CDR3, the DNA is TGTGCCAGCTGTGACGGCGGTGACCAGCCCCAGCATTTT.

V is TRBV7-9 and J is TRBJ2-7, with 9 bases aligning to TRBD1. The length of the CDR3 is 14 residues. CDR1 and CDR2 (germline): SEHNR, FQNEAQ (reference sequence). With V trimmed by 7 bases and J by 1 base, 5 bases remained unmatched. The CDR3 DNA follows: TGTGCCAGCATCCCGGGACAGGGTTCCTACGAGCAGTACTTC. This translates into CASIPGQGSYEQYF.

The J gene is TRBJ1-5, the V gene TRBV19, with TRBD1 identical over 8 bases. Trimming at V came to 5 bases and at J to 5 bases, leaving 8 bases not matched to a gene. CDR3 length: 15 amino acids. CDR1 and CDR2 from the germline V gene are LNHDA and SQIVND (reference sequence). CDR3 residues: CASSARKTGDQPQHF. CDR3 bases: TGTGCCAGTAGTGCTAGGAAGACAGGGGATCAGCCCCAGCATTTT.

V gene TRBV6-5 combines with J gene TRBJ1-5; TRBD1 might be the D (6 bases). Germline loops: CDR1 MNHEY, CDR2 SVGAGI. CDR3 size: 15 residues. V gave up 7 bases and J gave up 3 bases, with 16 bases separating them. The CDR3, as DNA: TGTGCCAGCAAAGGGGCCGCAGGGGACAATCAGCCCCAGCATTTT. Its protein is CASKGAAGDNQPQHF.

The V and J genes are TRBV6-1 and TRBJ2-7, with 8 nucleotides matching TRBD2. The length of the CDR3 is 15 residues. Unmatched junction bases numbered 3, after V lost 1 base and J lost 1 base. Germline V CDR1 and CDR2: MNHNS, SASEGT. CDR3 bases: TGTGCCAGCAGTGAAGACAGCGGGGGTTCCTACGAGCAGTACTTC. It codes for CASSEDSGGSYEQYF.

The chain combines TRBV28 with TRBJ1-2, with 7 positions matching TRBD1. V shed 5 bases, J shed 2 bases, and the junction held 11 bases outside the gene matches. This CDR3 is 16 amino acids long. Germline-derived CDR1 and CDR2 are MDHEN and SYDVKM. CDR3 loop: CASSRTGYEGNYGYTF. Here the CDR3 DNA reads TGTGCCAGCAGTCGGACAGGCTATGAGGGGAACTATGGCTACACCTTC.

This chain connects TRBV29-1 to TRBJ1-2; D possibly corresponds to TRBD1 (5 bases). The CDR3 runs to 15 residues. CDR1 and CDR2 from the germline V gene are SQVTM and ANQGSEA. V dropped 1 base and J dropped 4 bases, with 16 bases sitting between them. CDR3 loop: CSVEGQGSALYGYTF. CDR3 sequence (DNA): TGCAGCGTTGAAGGTCAGGGCTCGGCACTCTATGGCTACACCTTC.

The chain is built from TRBV6-4 and TRBJ1-2, with 10 bases aligning to TRBD1. Unmatched junction bases numbered 10, after V lost 5 bases and J lost 7 bases. Germline lookup yields CDR1 MRHNA and CDR2 SNTAGT. The CDR3 covers 15 residues. CDR3 bases: TGTGCCAGCAGTCCCACGACAGGGGGCATTAGTGGCTACACCTTC. Translated: CASSPTTGGISGYTF.

This clone is a singleton in its sample. Here the CDR3 DNA reads TGTGCCAGCAGTCTCGGTTCCTACTACAATGAGCAGTTCTTC. It is translated as CASSLGSYYNEQFF. This sequence joins TRBV28 and TRBJ2-1; D uncertain. With 5 bases removed from V and 3 bases from J, the gap between germline ends came to 11 bases. The CDR3 is made up of 14 amino acids. Germline CDR1 MDHEN, CDR2 SYDVKM.

The chain links TRBV28 to TRBJ1-2, with a weak D call TRBD1 (6 bases). With 4 bases removed from V and 3 bases from J, the gap between germline ends came to 15 bases. The CDR3 spans 15 residues. The germline V gene has CDR1 MDHEN and CDR2 SYDVKM. The CDR3 region is CASSSPRKGDYGYTF. Here the CDR3 DNA reads TGTGCCAGCAGTTCCCCCCGGAAGGGGGACTATGGCTACACCTTC.

This chain links TRBV21-1 with TRBJ2-4. TRBV21-1 is labeled a pseudogene. The CDR3 spans 14 residues. In nucleotides, the CDR3 is TGTGCCAGCCTTAGGGCCTCACAAAAAAACATTCAGTACTTC. This translates into CASLRASQKNIQYF.

The chain links TRBV5-1 to TRBJ2-5; 7 positions agree with TRBD2. In germline, CDR1 is SGHRS, CDR2 YFSETQ. The J segment lost 5 bases and the V segment lost 9 bases, leaving 16 bases of the junction unmatched. The CDR3 covers 15 residues. The CDR3 protein is CAIPRTREGDETQYF. The CDR3 nucleotides are TGCGCCATTCCCCGGACTAGAGAAGGGGATGAGACCCAGTACTTC.